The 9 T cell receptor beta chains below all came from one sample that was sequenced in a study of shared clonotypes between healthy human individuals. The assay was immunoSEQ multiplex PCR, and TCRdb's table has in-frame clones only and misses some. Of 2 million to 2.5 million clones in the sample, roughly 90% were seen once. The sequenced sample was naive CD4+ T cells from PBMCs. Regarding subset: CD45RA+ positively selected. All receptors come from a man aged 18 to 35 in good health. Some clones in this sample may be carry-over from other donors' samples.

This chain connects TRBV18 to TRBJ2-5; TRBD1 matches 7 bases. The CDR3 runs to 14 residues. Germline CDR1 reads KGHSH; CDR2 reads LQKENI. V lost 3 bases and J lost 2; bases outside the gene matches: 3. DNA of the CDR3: TGTGCCAGCTCACCTGCAGGGGGTCAAGAGACCCAGTACTTC. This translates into CASSPAGGQETQYF.

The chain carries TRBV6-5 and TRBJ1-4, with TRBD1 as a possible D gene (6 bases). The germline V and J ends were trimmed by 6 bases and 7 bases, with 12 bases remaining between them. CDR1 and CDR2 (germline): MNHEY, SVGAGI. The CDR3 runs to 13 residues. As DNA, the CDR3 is TGTGCCAGCAGAACAGGGAACGGTGAAAAACTGTTTTTT. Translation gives CASRTGNGEKLFF.

Here the CDR3 reads CASHRGLAVYQETQYF. The CDR3 DNA follows: TGTGCCTCCCATCGGGGCCTAGCGGTCTACCAAGAGACCCAGTACTTC. The chain couples TRBV9 to TRBJ2-5; 7 bases agree with TRBD2. The CDR3 covers 16 residues. Per the germline V gene, CDR1 is SGDLS and CDR2 is YYNGEE. The V gene end was trimmed by 10 bases and the J gene end by 0 bases; junction bases not matched to a gene: 15.

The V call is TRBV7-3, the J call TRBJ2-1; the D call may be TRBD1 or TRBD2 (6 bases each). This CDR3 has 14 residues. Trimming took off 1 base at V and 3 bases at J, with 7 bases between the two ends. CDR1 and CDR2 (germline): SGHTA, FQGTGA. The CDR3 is CASSLKGGYNEQFF. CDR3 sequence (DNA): TGTGCCAGCAGCTTAAAGGGGGGCTACAATGAGCAGTTCTTC.

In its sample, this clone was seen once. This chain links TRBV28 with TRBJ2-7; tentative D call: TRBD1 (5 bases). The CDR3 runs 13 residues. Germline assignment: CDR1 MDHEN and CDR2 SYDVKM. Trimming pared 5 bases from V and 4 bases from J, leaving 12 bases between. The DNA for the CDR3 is TGTGCCAGCAGTGAACCCGCAGGGTACGAGCAGTACTTC. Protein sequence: CASSEPAGYEQYF.

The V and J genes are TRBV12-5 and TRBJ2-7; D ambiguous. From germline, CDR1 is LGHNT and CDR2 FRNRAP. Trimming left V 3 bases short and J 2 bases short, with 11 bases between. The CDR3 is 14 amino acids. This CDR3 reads CASGLAMPPYEQYF. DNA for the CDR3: TGTGCTAGTGGTTTAGCCATGCCCCCCTACGAGCAGTACTTC.

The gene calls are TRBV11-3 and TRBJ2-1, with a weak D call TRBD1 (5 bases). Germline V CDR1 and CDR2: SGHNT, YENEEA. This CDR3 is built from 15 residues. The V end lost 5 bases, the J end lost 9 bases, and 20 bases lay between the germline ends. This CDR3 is CASSVATGHSSEQFF. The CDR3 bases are TGTGCCAGCAGCGTCGCCACAGGACATAGTAGTGAGCAGTTCTTC.

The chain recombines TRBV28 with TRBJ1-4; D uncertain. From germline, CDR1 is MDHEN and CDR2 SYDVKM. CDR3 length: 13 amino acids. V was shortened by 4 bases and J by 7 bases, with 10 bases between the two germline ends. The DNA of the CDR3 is TGTGCCAGCAGTTCGGGCATTCGTGAAAAACTGTTTTTT. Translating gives CASSSGIREKLFF.

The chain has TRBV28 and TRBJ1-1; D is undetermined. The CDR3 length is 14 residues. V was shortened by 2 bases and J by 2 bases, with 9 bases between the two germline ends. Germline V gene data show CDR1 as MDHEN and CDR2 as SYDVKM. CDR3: CASSLVQINTEAFF. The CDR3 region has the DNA TGTGCCAGCAGTTTAGTACAAATTAACACTGAAGCTTTCTTT.